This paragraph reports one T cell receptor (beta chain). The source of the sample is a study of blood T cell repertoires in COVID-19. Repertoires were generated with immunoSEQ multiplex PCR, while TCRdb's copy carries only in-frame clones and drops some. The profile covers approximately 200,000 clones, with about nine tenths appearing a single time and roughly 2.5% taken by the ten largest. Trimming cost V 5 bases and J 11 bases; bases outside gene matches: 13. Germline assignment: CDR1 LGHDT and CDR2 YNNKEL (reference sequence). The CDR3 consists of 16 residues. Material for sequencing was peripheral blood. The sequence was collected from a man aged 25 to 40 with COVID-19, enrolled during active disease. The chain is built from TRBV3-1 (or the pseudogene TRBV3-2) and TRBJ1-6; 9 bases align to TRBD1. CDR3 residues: CASSWGSGQGGAPLHF. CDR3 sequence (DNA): TGTGCCAGCAGCTGGGGATCGGGACAGGGAGGCGCACCCCTCCACTTT.